Presented here are 29 T cell receptor beta chains from one specimen sequenced in a study of CD8 T cells in Susac syndrome (dated by TCRdb to about 2019). The method was the immunoSEQ multiplex PCR assay. RNA was extracted with the RNeasy kit and roughly 0.45 to 1 ug was reverse transcribed using random hexamers. The public reads were reanalyzed by TCRdb: fastp trimming at Q25, MiXCR alignment, in-frame beta chains only. All rows with the same CDR3 protein become a single entry with the most common DNA and genes. For this sample the table gives about 120,000 distinct CDR3 sequences, of which about 93% were detected only once. Jointly, the top ten make up 0.21% of the sample. Specimen: CD8+ T cells from PBMCs. Source of these receptors: a human donor with Susac syndrome.

J is TRBJ2-5 and V is TRBV24-1; D gene uncertain. This CDR3 region has 13 residues. Per germline, CDR1 KGHDR and CDR2 SFDVKD. Trimming removed 7 bases at V and 5 bases at J, with 13 bases between. The CDR3 reads CATSSGVQETQYF. CDR3 nucleotides: TGTGCCACCAGCAGTGGGGTTCAGGAGACCCAGTACTTC.

V is TRBV12-3 or TRBV12-4 and J is TRBJ1-1, with D perhaps TRBD1 (5 bases). The CDR3 extends over 14 amino acids. Trimming stripped 3 bases from V and 3 bases from J, with 11 bases between. The CDR3 DNA sequence: TGTGCCAGCAGTTTGTTGGGGGGGGACACTGAAGCTTTCTTT. Protein product: CASSLLGGDTEAFF.

This clonotype was recorded only once. The J gene is TRBJ2-7, the V gene TRBV7-6, with 8 bases matching TRBD1. This CDR3 region has 17 residues. Germline CDR1 reads SGHVS; CDR2 reads FNYEAQ. V dropped 3 bases and J dropped 2; count of bases not matched to a gene: 12. The CDR3 spells CASSFGSDRESTYEQYF. CDR3 DNA sequence: TGTGCCAGCAGCTTCGGGTCGGACAGGGAGAGCACCTACGAGCAGTACTTC.

This chain links TRBV6-5 with TRBJ2-5; D gene uncertain. CDR1 is MNHEY, CDR2 SVGAGI, per germline. V shed 8 bases and J shed 0 bases, with 10 bases lying between them. The CDR3 length is 13 residues. Here the CDR3 reads CASGTAYQETQYF. CDR3 DNA sequence: TGTGCCAGCGGTACAGCGTACCAAGAGACCCAGTACTTC.

The rearrangement joins TRBV12-3 or TRBV12-4 to TRBJ1-1; tentatively, D is TRBD1 (6 bases). The CDR3 spans 13 residues. Trimming left V 6 bases short and J 0 bases short, with 8 bases between. In DNA form, the CDR3 reads TGTGCCAGCAGAAGGGGGGTGAACACTGAAGCTTTCTTT. It specifies CASRRGVNTEAFF.

The gene calls are TRBV6-5 and TRBJ2-1; D is tentatively TRBD1 or TRBD2 (7 bases each). CDR1 is MNHEY, CDR2 SVGAGI, per germline. This CDR3 is 14 amino acids long. V was cut by 5 bases and J by 5 bases, with 13 bases left in between. CDR3 sequence reads: CASSQGGDHNEQFF. The CDR3 bases are TGTGCCAGCAGTCAGGGGGGGGATCACAATGAGCAGTTCTTC.

The chain employs TRBV20-1 and TRBJ1-5; D gene ambiguous. Trimming pared 8 bases from V and 2 bases from J, leaving 19 bases between. There are 15 residues in the CDR3. Germline values: CDR1 DFQATT, CDR2 SNEGSKA (reference sequence). CDR3 bases: TGCAGTACTCTCCAGGTCGATCGGGGCAATCAGCCCCAGCATTTT. Its protein is CSTLQVDRGNQPQHF.

This clonotype showed up just once. The chain has TRBV6-2 or TRBV6-3 and TRBJ1-3; D remains unclear. CDR1 and CDR2 from the germline V gene are MNHEY and SVGEGT. The germline V and J ends were trimmed by 4 bases and 0 bases, with 7 bases remaining between them. This CDR3 is 14 amino acids long. This CDR3 reads CASSSTSSGNTIYF. CDR3 sequence (DNA): TGTGCCAGCAGTTCCACGAGCTCTGGAAACACCATATATTTT.

V is TRBV9 and J is TRBJ2-7; TRBD2 matches 7 bases. This CDR3 has 14 residues. Per germline, CDR1 SGDLS and CDR2 YYNGEE. J gave up 2 bases and V 3 bases, and 5 bases lay outside the gene matches. DNA for the CDR3: TGTGCCAGCAGCGCTAGCGGATCCCCCTACGAGCAGTACTTC. Its translation: CASSASGSPYEQYF.

In DNA form, the CDR3 reads TGTGCCAGCAGTCCCGGACTCTCCAGGGGGGAGCAGTTCTTC. It specifies CASSPGLSRGEQFF. The chain is built from TRBV12-3 or TRBV12-4 and TRBJ2-1; 7 bases map to TRBD1. The CDR3 totals 14 residues. The V segment lost 5 bases and the J segment 10 bases; nucleotides outside the gene matches: 11.

This clonotype came up once. V usage is TRBV5-8 and J usage is TRBJ2-3; D gene uncertain. The CDR3 has 16 residues. CDR1 SGHTS and CDR2 YDEGEE come from the germline V gene. Trimming pared 4 bases from V and 0 bases from J, leaving 15 bases between. The CDR3, as DNA: TGTGCCAGCAGCCCCCCAGGAGATTCTAGCACAGATACGCAGTATTTT. This translates into CASSPPGDSSTDTQYF.

This clonotype was found once. J is TRBJ1-2 and V is TRBV2, with a tentative D call TRBD1 (6 bases). There are 13 residues in the CDR3. Germline assignment: CDR1 SNHLY and CDR2 FYNNEI. The V gene lost 6 bases and the J gene lost 8 bases, with 16 bases spanning the gap. This CDR3 reads CASRLTEGEGYTF. CDR3 bases: TGTGCCAGCAGGCTGACAGAGGGGGAGGGCTACACCTTC.

The chain recombines TRBV4-3 with TRBJ2-3; 15 nucleotides match TRBD2. The V segment lost 0 bases and the J segment 5 bases; nucleotides outside the gene matches: 3. The CDR3 spans 17 residues. Germline V gene sequence: CDR1 LGHNA, CDR2 YSLEER. CDR3 amino acids: CASSQDGLAGGQDTQYF. In DNA, the CDR3 is TGCGCCAGCAGCCAAGACGGACTAGCGGGAGGGCAAGATACGCAGTATTTT.

J is TRBJ1-3 and V is TRBV30, with D uncertain. Germline V gives CDR1 GTSNPN, CDR2 SVGIG (reference sequence). V gave up 4 bases and J gave up 1 base, with 11 bases separating them. The CDR3 spans 14 residues. The CDR3 here is CAWTQGVSGNTIYF. Written as DNA, the CDR3 is TGTGCCTGGACCCAAGGTGTTTCTGGAAACACCATATATTTT.

This clonotype was detected once. The V call is TRBV12-3 or TRBV12-4, the J call TRBJ1-3; D ambiguous. This CDR3 region has 16 residues. The ends were cut back, 4 bases at V and 0 bases at J, with 13 bases in the middle. The CDR3, as DNA: TGTGCCAGCAGTTACCGCCCGGTATTCTCTGGAAACACCATATATTTT. Protein product: CASSYRPVFSGNTIYF.

This sequence joins TRBV4-1 and TRBJ2-5; no clear D gene. The germline V gene encodes CDR1 MGHRA and CDR2 YSYEKL. The CDR3 contains 14 residues. Trimming shortened V by 0 bases and J by 0 bases, and 5 bases separated the two germline ends. Written as DNA, the CDR3 is TGCGCCAGCAGCCAAGAGATGTACCAAGAGACCCAGTACTTC. It yields the protein CASSQEMYQETQYF.

This chain joins TRBV3-1 and TRBJ2-3; no clear D gene. V was shortened by 1 base and J by 2 bases, with 10 bases between the two germline ends. This CDR3 is 15 amino acids long. Germline-derived CDR1 and CDR2 are LGHDT and YNNKEL (reference sequence). The CDR3, as DNA: TGTGCCAGCAGCCAAGGGTGGGGTCTCACAGATACGCAGTATTTT. It yields the protein CASSQGWGLTDTQYF.

The chain recombines TRBV3-1 with TRBJ2-7; 9 nucleotides align to TRBD2. Losses at the gene ends were 4 bases for V and 3 bases for J; bases not matched to a gene: 10. The germline V gene has CDR1 LGHDT and CDR2 YNNKEL (reference sequence). The CDR3 spans 16 residues. The CDR3 nucleotides read TGTGCCAGCAGCCGGGGCGATGGCGGGAGGGGCTACGAGCAGTACTTC. Translated: CASSRGDGGRGYEQYF.

This clonotype has only a few counts. The chain joins TRBV20-1 to TRBJ2-7; 10 nucleotides agree with TRBD1. This CDR3 has 13 amino acids. Per germline, CDR1 DFQATT and CDR2 SNEGSKA (reference sequence). V was pared by 6 bases and J by 3 bases, with 5 bases of the junction left unmatched. The CDR3 here is CSAPWDRGYEQYF. The CDR3, as DNA: TGCAGTGCCCCTTGGGACAGGGGCTACGAGCAGTACTTC.

This chain links TRBV10-3 with TRBJ2-1; unclear D gene. The length of the CDR3 is 12 residues. In germline, CDR1 is ENHRY, CDR2 SYGVKD. Deletions cut 3 bases from V and 1 base from J, with 1 base between. CDR3 nucleotides: TGTGCCATCAGTGATTCCTACAATGAGCAGTTCTTC. Its translation: CAISDSYNEQFF.

This chain uses TRBV12-3 or TRBV12-4 with TRBJ2-1; the D is unclear. Trimming took off 1 base at V and 8 bases at J, with 12 bases between the two ends. This CDR3 is built from 14 residues. The CDR3 region has the DNA TGTGCCAGCAGTTTAGGGGGTATGGGCTATGAGCAGTTCTTC. Its protein is CASSLGGMGYEQFF.

The chain has TRBV27 and TRBJ2-6, with D possibly matching TRBD1 (5 bases). Looked up from germline, CDR1 is MNHEY and CDR2 is SMNVEV (reference sequence). The V end lost 4 bases, the J end lost 2 bases, and 9 bases lay between the germline ends. CDR3 length: 15 residues. Here the CDR3 DNA reads TGTGCCAGCAGTTGGCAGGGCACTGGGGCCAACGTCCTGACTTTC. Residues: CASSWQGTGANVLTF.

The chain employs TRBV12-3 or TRBV12-4 and TRBJ2-5, with 8 nucleotides matching TRBD2. V gave up 6 bases and J gave up 5 bases; unmatched junction bases: 11. The CDR3 totals 15 residues. CDR3 nucleotide sequence: TGTGCCAGCAGGCCTACGTTACTAGCGGAGGAGACCCAGTACTTC. This translates into CASRPTLLAEETQYF.

The chain joins TRBV15 to TRBJ2-7, with TRBD1 identical over 8 bases. The germline V gene encodes CDR1 LNHNV and CDR2 YYDKDF (reference sequence). After removal of 3 bases from V and 3 bases from J, the junction contained 4 bases not matched to a gene. The CDR3 runs to 14 residues. The chain's CDR3 is CATSRGDRIYEQYF. CDR3 DNA: TGTGCCACCAGCAGGGGGGACAGGATCTACGAGCAGTACTTC.

V is TRBV6-4 and J is TRBJ2-4, with no clear D. In germline, CDR1 is MRHNA, CDR2 SNTAGT. The CDR3 covers 14 residues. The germline V and J ends were trimmed by 3 bases and 7 bases, with 13 bases remaining between them. The CDR3: CASSEGLESNIQYF. In nucleotides, the CDR3 is TGTGCCAGCAGTGAAGGCCTAGAGAGCAACATTCAGTACTTC.

The gene calls are TRBV24-1 and TRBJ2-7; 10 nucleotides agree with TRBD2. Looked up from germline, CDR1 is KGHDR and CDR2 is SFDVKD. V dropped 3 bases and J dropped 3; count of bases not matched to a gene: 10. This CDR3 is built from 17 residues. In DNA form, the CDR3 reads TGTGCCACCAGTGATCCCTCCCCGCAGCGGGAGGGCTACGAGCAGTACTTC. Protein: CATSDPSPQREGYEQYF.

This chain connects TRBV7-9 to TRBJ1-2, with D possibly matching TRBD1 (6 bases). The CDR3 extends over 13 amino acids. Germline V CDR1 and CDR2: SEHNR, FQNEAQ (reference sequence). The V gene lost 5 bases and the J gene lost 2 bases, with 9 bases spanning the gap. For the CDR3, the DNA is TGTGCCAGCAGCCGAACAGGGAACTATGGCTACACCTTC. Translated: CASSRTGNYGYTF.

CDR3 region: CASSRLGNNEQFF. CDR3 sequence (DNA): TGTGCCAGCAGTAGGCTGGGGAACAATGAGCAGTTCTTC. The V call is TRBV27, the J call TRBJ2-1; no clear D gene. Germline V gene data show CDR1 as MNHEY and CDR2 as SMNVEV (reference sequence). This CDR3 is built from 13 residues. Trimming shortened V by 5 bases and J by 5 bases, and 10 bases separated the two germline ends.

In DNA form, the CDR3 reads TGTGCCTGGAGTGTACAGCGGGACACCGGGGAGCTGTTTTTT. Translation gives CAWSVQRDTGELFF. V and J are TRBV30 and TRBJ2-2, with D possibly TRBD2 on 6 matching bases. V lost 0 bases, J lost 3 bases, and 8 bases lay in between. The CDR3 loop spans 14 amino acids. Germline lookup yields CDR1 GTSNPN and CDR2 SVGIG (reference sequence).